The 28 T cell receptor beta chains below were found in one sample sequenced in a study of T cell changes during pregnancy in multiple sclerosis (dated by TCRdb to the late 2010s). Receptors were amplified or captured by the immunoSEQ multiplex PCR assay. The clones in this table, taken by TCRdb from immuneACCESS, are in-frame only. Not every clone is retained; where verified, under half of the shortfall comes from an unresolved V gene, and the cause of the rest is unknown. The sample includes some 37,000 clones, with 92% observed a single time. The ten largest make up about 1.2% of the sample. Sequences were obtained from PBMCs (not recorded whether the cells were cultured). Every receptor here comes from a female donor with multiple sclerosis, enrolled in a pregnancy study.

The chain recombines TRBV29-1 with TRBJ2-2, with 8 bases matching TRBD2. With V trimmed by 7 bases and J by 0 bases, 1 base remained unmatched. Germline V CDR1 and CDR2: SQVTM, ANQGSEA. The CDR3 is 13 residues long. CDR3 residues: CSAGLANTGELFF. In DNA, the CDR3 is TGCAGCGCGGGACTAGCGAACACCGGGGAGCTGTTTTTT.

The chain links TRBV2 to TRBJ1-1; 8 positions match TRBD1. V gave up 0 bases and J gave up 2 bases; unmatched junction bases: 5. The CDR3 covers 16 residues. CDR1 and CDR2 (germline): SNHLY, FYNNEI. CDR3 region: CASSEAPQGVNTEAFF. CDR3 nucleotides: TGTGCCAGCAGTGAAGCCCCACAGGGGGTTAACACTGAAGCTTTCTTT.

The chain employs TRBV7-3 and TRBJ2-3; 14 bases agree with TRBD2. V lost 5 bases to trimming and J lost 5 bases; unmatched junction nucleotides: 6. From germline, CDR1 is SGHTA and CDR2 FQGTGA. The CDR3 consists of 16 residues. CDR3 sequence (DNA): TGTGCCAGCAGCCCGGGACTAGCGGGAGACATAGATACGCAGTATTTT. As protein: CASSPGLAGDIDTQYF.

There are a few counts of this clone. The chain employs TRBV6-1 and TRBJ2-5, with 10 bases that match TRBD1. In germline, CDR1 is MNHNS, CDR2 SASEGT. The junction had 12 bases not matched to a gene; V was cut back by 4 bases and J by 4 bases. The CDR3 length is 17 residues. DNA of the CDR3: TGTGCCAGCAGTGCCCGATCGGGACAGGGGTTCGGAGAGACCCAGTACTTC. This translates into CASSARSGQGFGETQYF.

The chain uses TRBV2 and TRBJ1-4; no firm D call. The CDR3 extends over 13 amino acids. The ends were cut back, 6 bases at V and 8 bases at J, with 13 bases in the middle. Looked up from germline, CDR1 is SNHLY and CDR2 is FYNNEI. CDR3 nucleotides: TGTGCCAGCAGAACTGACACAGAGGAAAAACTGTTTTTT. Translating gives CASRTDTEEKLFF.

This chain uses TRBV7-2 with TRBJ2-5; 7 bases align to TRBD1. V lost 1 base, J lost 3 bases, and 2 bases stayed unmatched. The CDR3 has 14 amino acids. Per the germline V gene, CDR1 is SGHTA and CDR2 is FQGNSA. The CDR3 sequence is CASSLDGTEETQYF. As DNA, the CDR3 is TGTGCCAGCAGCTTAGATGGGACAGAAGAGACCCAGTACTTC. Variable domain in full (rest from reference TRBV7-2 and TRBJ2-5): GAGVSQSPSNKVTEKGKDVELRCDPISGHTALYWYRQSLGQGLEFLIYFQGNSAPDKSGLPSDRFSAERTGGSVSTLTIQRTQQEDSAVYLCASSLDGTEETQYFGPGTRLLVL.

This rearrangement joins TRBV6-6 to TRBJ1-1; possibly TRBD1 for D (5 bases). V was trimmed by 2 bases and J by 4 bases, leaving 14 bases between them. The CDR3 is made up of 15 amino acids. Germline CDR1 reads MNHNY; CDR2 reads SVGAGI (reference sequence). CDR3 sequence (DNA): TGTGCCAGCAGTTACCGGGGGAGGGTTGGCACTGAAGCTTTCTTT. Protein product: CASSYRGRVGTEAFF.

This rearrangement joins TRBV2 to TRBJ2-7, with TRBD1 identical over 9 bases. The CDR3 covers 14 residues. The germline gives CDR1 SNHLY, CDR2 FYNNEI. Germline trimming cut 5 bases from V and 3 bases from J; bases unmatched to any gene: 5. DNA of the CDR3: TGTGCCAGCAGTCCGGACAGGGGCGACTACGAGCAGTACTTC. Translating it yields CASSPDRGDYEQYF. The variable domain in full, completed from reference TRBV2 and TRBJ2-7, reads EPEVTQTPSHQVTQMGQEVILRCVPISNHLYFYWYRQILGQKVEFLVSFYNNEISEKSEIFDDQFSVERPDGSNFTLKIRSTKLEDSAMYFCASSPDRGDYEQYFGPGTRLTVT.

This clone was seen a single time. This chain connects TRBV29-1 to TRBJ1-2, with D hard to call. The CDR3 totals 12 residues. V dropped 7 bases and J dropped 2 bases, with 11 bases sitting between them. Germline lookup yields CDR1 SQVTM and CDR2 ANQGSEA. For the CDR3, the DNA is TGCAGCGCCTATAACAGAAACTATGGCTACACCTTC. Encoded protein: CSAYNRNYGYTF.

The V gene is TRBV7-3, the J gene TRBJ2-3; D not resolved. V gave up 2 bases and J gave up 2 bases, with 11 bases separating them. CDR1 SGHTA and CDR2 FQGTGA come from the germline V gene. CDR3 size: 15 residues. This CDR3 is CASSLVGAATDTQYF. The CDR3 nucleotides read TGTGCCAGCAGCTTAGTAGGAGCTGCCACAGATACGCAGTATTTT. The complete variable domain, with remaining parts taken from reference TRBV7-3 and TRBJ2-3, reads GAGVSQTPSNKVTEKGKYVELRCDPISGHTALYWYRQSLGQGPEFLIYFQGTGAADDSGLPNDRFFAVRPEGSVSTLKIQRTERGDSAVYLCASSLVGAATDTQYFGPGTRLTVL.

The chain is built from TRBV2 and TRBJ1-1; 7 bases align to TRBD1. Germline V gene data show CDR1 as SNHLY and CDR2 as FYNNEI. The CDR3 totals 13 residues. The trim removed 1 base at V and 5 bases at J, leaving 1 base unmatched. CDR3 in DNA: TGTGCCAGCAGTGAAGGCAGGGGGACTGAAGCTTTCTTT. This sequence encodes CASSEGRGTEAFF.

The gene calls are TRBV5-1 and TRBJ2-5; possible D gene TRBD1, 5 bases. Germline lookup yields CDR1 SGHRS and CDR2 YFSETQ. The V end was cut by 0 bases, the J end by 1 base, with 10 bases between. The CDR3 has 15 residues. The CDR3 sequence: CASSLGGGAQETQYF. CDR3 bases: TGCGCCAGCAGCTTGGGGGGTGGGGCCCAAGAGACCCAGTACTTC. The complete variable domain, with remaining parts taken from reference TRBV5-1 and TRBJ2-5, reads KAGVTQTPRYLIKTRGQQVTLSCSPISGHRSVSWYQQTPGQGLQFLFEYFSETQRNKGNFPGRFSGRQFSNSRSEMNVSTLELGDSALYLCASSLGGGAQETQYFGPGTRLLVL.

The V gene is TRBV5-1, the J gene TRBJ1-1; TRBD1 is a possible D gene (5 bases). Between the trimmed V and J ends, which lost 1 base and 0 bases, there was a span of 10 bases. The germline V gene has CDR1 SGHRS and CDR2 YFSETQ. This CDR3 has 15 residues. CDR3 coding DNA: TGCGCCAGCAGCTTGTATGGGGCCCTGAACACTGAAGCTTTCTTT. It translates to CASSLYGALNTEAFF.

The chain is built from TRBV27 and TRBJ2-1; D ambiguous. The germline gives CDR1 MNHEY, CDR2 SMNVEV (reference sequence). Trimming removed 6 bases from V and 9 bases from J, with 18 bases in between. The CDR3 contains 14 residues. The CDR3 sequence: CASSLDSVGREQFF. DNA for the CDR3: TGTGCCAGCAGCCTAGATTCGGTTGGCCGTGAGCAGTTCTTC.

This chain links TRBV7-9 with TRBJ2-7; D tentatively reads TRBD1 or TRBD2 (5 bases each). V gave up 5 bases and J gave up 0 bases, with 14 bases separating them. The CDR3 totals 15 residues. Per the germline V gene, CDR1 is SEHNR and CDR2 is FQNEAQ (reference sequence). The CDR3 region is CASSPGPASSYEQYF. CDR3 bases: TGTGCCAGCAGCCCGGGACCCGCAAGCTCCTACGAGCAGTACTTC.

The V and J genes are TRBV19 and TRBJ2-2; perhaps TRBD1 as D (5 bases). There are 14 residues in the CDR3. V gave up 7 bases and J gave up 1 base, with 10 bases separating them. CDR1 LNHDA and CDR2 SQIVND come from the germline V gene (reference sequence). The CDR3: CASKRQGNTGELFF. Here the CDR3 DNA reads TGTGCCAGTAAGCGTCAGGGGAACACCGGGGAGCTGTTTTTT.

This chain's CDR3 is CASREGDSGANVLTF. DNA for the CDR3: TGCGCCAGCAGGGAGGGGGACTCTGGGGCCAACGTCCTGACTTTC. The rearrangement joins TRBV5-1 to TRBJ2-6; the D gene could be TRBD1 or TRBD2 (6 bases each). The germline CDR1 and CDR2 sequences are SGHRS and YFSETQ. V was shortened by 5 bases and J by 0 bases, with 9 bases between the two germline ends. The CDR3 spans 15 residues.

This rearrangement joins TRBV5-4 to TRBJ2-1; D is perhaps TRBD1 (6 bases). Germline CDR1 SGHNT, CDR2 YYREEE (reference sequence). The CDR3 contains 15 residues. V shed 0 bases and J shed 1 base, with 8 bases lying between them. The CDR3 here is CASSLARGSYNEQFF. The CDR3 DNA follows: TGTGCCAGCAGCTTGGCCAGGGGTTCCTACAATGAGCAGTTCTTC.

The gene calls are TRBV7-2 and TRBJ2-3, with D perhaps TRBD2 (6 bases). The V end was cut by 5 bases, the J end by 6 bases, with 12 bases between. This CDR3 contains 13 residues. Germline V lookup: CDR1 SGHTA, CDR2 FQGNSA. This CDR3 is CASSPRSGDTQYF. CDR3 coding DNA: TGTGCCAGCAGCCCTCGGAGCGGGGATACGCAGTATTTT.

V gene TRBV6-1 combines with J gene TRBJ2-7; D uncertain. V lost 3 bases and J lost 2, with 8 bases in between. Looked up from germline, CDR1 is MNHNS and CDR2 is SASEGT. This CDR3 region has 13 residues. CDR3 sequence: CASSDGQTYEQYF. In nucleotides, the CDR3 is TGTGCCAGCAGTGATGGGCAAACCTACGAGCAGTACTTC.

This clone occurred once. J is TRBJ2-1 and V is TRBV5-6; D is unresolved. Per germline, CDR1 SGHDT and CDR2 YYEEEE. This CDR3 is built from 17 residues. Between the trimmed V and J ends, which lost 4 bases and 0 bases, there was a span of 17 bases. DNA for the CDR3: TGTGCCAGCAGCGAAGCCGGGTCCTCGAGCTCCTACAATGAGCAGTTCTTC. Protein: CASSEAGSSSSYNEQFF.

This clone was seen a single time. The V call is TRBV10-3, the J call TRBJ2-7; 8 bases align to TRBD1. The germline CDR1 and CDR2 sequences are ENHRY and SYGVKD. CDR3 length: 14 residues. Losses at the gene ends were 4 bases for V and 2 bases for J; bases not matched to a gene: 4. CDR3 nucleotide sequence: TGTGCCATCAGTGTTGGGACAGGAACCTACGAGCAGTACTTC. It translates to CAISVGTGTYEQYF.

This chain links TRBV6-1 with TRBJ1-1, with 7 bases lining up with TRBD1. Germline values: CDR1 MNHNS, CDR2 SASEGT. V was pared by 6 bases and J by 5 bases, with 9 bases of the junction left unmatched. CDR3 length: 14 amino acids. The CDR3 nucleotides are TGTGCCAGCAGCCATCCGGGACAGAGGACTGAAGCTTTCTTT. The encoded protein is CASSHPGQRTEAFF.

The CDR3 loop reads CASSFSGQAAEQYF. The CDR3 DNA reads as TGTGCCAGCAGCTTCTCGGGACAGGCGGCAGAGCAGTACTTC. The J gene is TRBJ2-7, the V gene TRBV7-9, with 8 bases matching TRBD1. The length of the CDR3 is 14 residues. The junction had 8 bases not matched to a gene; V was cut back by 3 bases and J by 7 bases. Germline CDR1 reads SEHNR; CDR2 reads FQNEAQ (reference sequence).

The chain links TRBV7-2 to TRBJ2-1, with D possibly called TRBD1 or TRBD2 (5 bases each). This CDR3 region has 15 residues. Trimming removed 5 bases from V and 2 bases from J, with 13 bases in between. Germline CDR1 SGHTA, CDR2 FQGNSA. The CDR3 sequence is CASSPSGTTYNEQFF. The CDR3 DNA sequence: TGTGCCAGCAGCCCATCCGGGACCACCTACAATGAGCAGTTCTTC. Full variable domain (remainder filled in from reference TRBV7-2 and TRBJ2-1): GAGVSQSPSNKVTEKGKDVELRCDPISGHTALYWYRQSLGQGLEFLIYFQGNSAPDKSGLPSDRFSAERTGGSVSTLTIQRTQQEDSAVYLCASSPSGTTYNEQFFGPGTRLTVL.

The V and J genes are TRBV28 and TRBJ2-7, with 8 bases that match TRBD2. Per germline, CDR1 MDHEN and CDR2 SYDVKM. CDR3 length equals 17 residues. The junction had 8 bases not matched to a gene; V was cut back by 1 base and J by 0 bases. This CDR3 reads CASSLFGSSGYSYEQYF. DNA for the CDR3: TGTGCCAGCAGTTTATTCGGGTCTAGCGGGTACTCCTACGAGCAGTACTTC.

The rearrangement links TRBV2 to TRBJ2-5; D is unclear. Deletions cut 0 bases from V and 5 bases from J, with 4 bases between. The V gene's germline CDR1 is SNHLY and CDR2 FYNNEI. The CDR3 has 12 amino acids. CDR3 amino acids: CASSEAGETQYF. The CDR3 bases are TGTGCCAGCAGTGAAGCCGGGGAGACCCAGTACTTC.

V is TRBV11-3 and J is TRBJ2-3; D unresolved. In germline, CDR1 is SGHNT, CDR2 YENEEA. The CDR3 has 13 amino acids. The germline V and J ends were trimmed by 3 bases and 6 bases, with 10 bases remaining between them. The DNA of the CDR3 is TGTGCCAGCAGCTTTGGAGTTTCGGATACGCAGTATTTT. This sequence encodes CASSFGVSDTQYF.